This T cell receptor (beta chain) was identified during a study of cytomegalovirus exposure and HLA in healthy donors. Details on this clone: Its antigen is unidentified.

The PCR ran on 60 Vbeta and 13 Jbeta primers. Repertoires were generated with immunoSEQ multiplex PCR, while TCRdb's copy carries only in-frame clones and drops some. The sample lists approximately 70,000 clones, roughly two thirds occurring once. Findings of the study overall: Association of a missense DCLRE1C variant with TCR beta V- and J-gene trimming was reported in a later analysis.

The CDR3 consists of 13 residues. CDR1 is SGHTA and CDR2 is FQGNSA in the germline V gene. Trimming took off 5 bases at V and 11 bases at J, with 15 bases between the two ends. This TCR derives from a man aged 35-49 years in good health and CMV-seropositive. Sequencing used PBMCs. The V call is TRBV7-2, the J call TRBJ1-4; tentatively, D is TRBD1 (5 bases). The CDR3 protein is CASSLGRGGKLFF. CDR3 DNA sequence: TGTGCCAGCAGCCTCGGGCGGGGGGGGAAACTGTTTTTT. The full variable domain, its missing parts supplied by reference TRBV7-2 and TRBJ1-4, is GAGVSQSPSNKVTEKGKDVELRCDPISGHTALYWYRQSLGQGLEFLIYFQGNSAPDKSGLPSDRFSAERTGGSVSTLTIQRTQQEDSAVYLCASSLGRGGKLFFGSGTQLSVL.